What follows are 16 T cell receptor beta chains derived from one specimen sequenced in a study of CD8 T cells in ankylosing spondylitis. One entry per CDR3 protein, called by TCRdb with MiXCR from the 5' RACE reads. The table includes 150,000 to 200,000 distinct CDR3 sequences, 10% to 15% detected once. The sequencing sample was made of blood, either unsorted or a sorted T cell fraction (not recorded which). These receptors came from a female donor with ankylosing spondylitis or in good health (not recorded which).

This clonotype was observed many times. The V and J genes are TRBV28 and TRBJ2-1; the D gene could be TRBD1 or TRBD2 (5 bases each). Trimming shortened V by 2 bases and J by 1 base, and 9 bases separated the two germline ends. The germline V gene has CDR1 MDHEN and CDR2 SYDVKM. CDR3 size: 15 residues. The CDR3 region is CASSLGTRSYNEQFF. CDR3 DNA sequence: TGTGCCAGCAGTTTAGGGACCCGGTCCTACAATGAGCAGTTCTTC. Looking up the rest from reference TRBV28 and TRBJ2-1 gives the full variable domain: DVKVTQSSRYLVKRTGEKVFLECVQDMDHENMFWYRQDPGLGLRLIYFSYDVKMKEKGDIPEGYSVSREKKERFSLILESASTNQTSMYLCASSLGTRSYNEQFFGPGTRLTVL.

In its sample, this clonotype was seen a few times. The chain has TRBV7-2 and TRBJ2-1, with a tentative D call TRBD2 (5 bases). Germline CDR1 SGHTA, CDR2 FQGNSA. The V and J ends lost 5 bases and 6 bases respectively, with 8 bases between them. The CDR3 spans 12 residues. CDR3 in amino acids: CASSHTSNEQFF. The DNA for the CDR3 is TGTGCCAGCAGCCACACTAGCAATGAGCAGTTCTTC.

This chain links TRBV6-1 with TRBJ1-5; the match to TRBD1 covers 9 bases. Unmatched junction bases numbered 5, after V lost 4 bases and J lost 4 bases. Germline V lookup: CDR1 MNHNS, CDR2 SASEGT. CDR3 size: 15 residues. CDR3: CASSVGQGRNQPQHF. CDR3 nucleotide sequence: TGTGCCAGCAGTGTAGGACAGGGGCGTAATCAGCCCCAGCATTTT.

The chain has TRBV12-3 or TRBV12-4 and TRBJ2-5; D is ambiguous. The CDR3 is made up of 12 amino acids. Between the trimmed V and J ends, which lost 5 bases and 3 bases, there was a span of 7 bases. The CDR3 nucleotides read TGTGCCAGCAGTACGGTCAAAGAGACCCAGTACTTC. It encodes CASSTVKETQYF.

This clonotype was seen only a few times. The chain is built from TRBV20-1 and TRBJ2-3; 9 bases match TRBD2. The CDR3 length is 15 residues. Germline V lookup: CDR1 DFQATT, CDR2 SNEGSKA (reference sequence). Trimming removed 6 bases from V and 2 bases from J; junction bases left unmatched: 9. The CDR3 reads CSALNLAGNTDTQYF. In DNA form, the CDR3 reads TGCAGTGCCCTTAACCTAGCGGGGAACACAGATACGCAGTATTTT.

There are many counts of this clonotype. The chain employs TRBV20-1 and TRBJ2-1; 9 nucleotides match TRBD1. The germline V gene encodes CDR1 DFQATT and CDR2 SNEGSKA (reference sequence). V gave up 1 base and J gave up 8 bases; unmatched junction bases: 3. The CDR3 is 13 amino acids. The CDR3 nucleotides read TGCAGTGCTAGAGGGGGGACAGGGTATGAGCAGTTCTTC. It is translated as CSARGGTGYEQFF.

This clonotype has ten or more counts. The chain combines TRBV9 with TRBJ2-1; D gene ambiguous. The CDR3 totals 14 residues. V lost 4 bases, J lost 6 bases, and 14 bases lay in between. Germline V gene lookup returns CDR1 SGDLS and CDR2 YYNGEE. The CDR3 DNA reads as TGTGCCAGCAGCCCGAGATCCTCGGGCAATGAGCAGTTCTTC. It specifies CASSPRSSGNEQFF. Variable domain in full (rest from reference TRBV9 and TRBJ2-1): DSGVTQTPKHLITATGQRVTLRCSPRSGDLSVYWYQQSLDQGLQFLIQYYNGEERAKGNILERFSAQQFPDLHSELNLSSLELGDSALYFCASSPRSSGNEQFFGPGTRLTVL.

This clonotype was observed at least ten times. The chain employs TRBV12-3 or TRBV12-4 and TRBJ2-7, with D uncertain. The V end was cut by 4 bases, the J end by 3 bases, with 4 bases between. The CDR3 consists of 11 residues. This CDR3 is CASSSFYEQYF. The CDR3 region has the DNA TGTGCCAGCAGTTCCTTCTACGAGCAGTACTTC.

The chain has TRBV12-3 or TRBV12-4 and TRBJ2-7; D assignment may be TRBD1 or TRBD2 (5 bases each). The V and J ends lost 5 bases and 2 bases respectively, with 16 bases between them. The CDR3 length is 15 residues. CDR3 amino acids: CASSGGPPSPYEQYF. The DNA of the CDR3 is TGTGCCAGCAGTGGGGGACCGCCTTCCCCCTACGAGCAGTACTTC.

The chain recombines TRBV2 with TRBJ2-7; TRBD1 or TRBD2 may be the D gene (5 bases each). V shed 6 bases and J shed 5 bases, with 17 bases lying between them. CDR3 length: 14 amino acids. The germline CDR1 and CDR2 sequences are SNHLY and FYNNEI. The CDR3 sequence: CASRSRAGSHEQYF. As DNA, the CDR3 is TGTGCCAGCAGAAGTAGGGCAGGGAGCCACGAGCAGTACTTC.

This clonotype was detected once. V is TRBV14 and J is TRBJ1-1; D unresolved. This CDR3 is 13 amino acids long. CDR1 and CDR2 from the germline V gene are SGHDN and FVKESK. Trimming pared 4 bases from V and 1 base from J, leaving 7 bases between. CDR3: CASSLQRNTEAFF. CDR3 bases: TGTGCCAGCAGCCTTCAAAGGAACACTGAAGCTTTCTTT.

The CDR3 is CASSSRGLLKTEAFF. The CDR3, as DNA: TGTGCCAGCAGCTCCAGGGGACTCCTTAAGACTGAAGCTTTCTTT. The chain couples TRBV5-6 to TRBJ1-1, with TRBD1 as a possible D gene (6 bases). Germline V gene sequence: CDR1 SGHDT, CDR2 YYEEEE. The CDR3 length is 15 residues. The V and J ends lost 3 bases and 5 bases respectively, with 17 bases between them.

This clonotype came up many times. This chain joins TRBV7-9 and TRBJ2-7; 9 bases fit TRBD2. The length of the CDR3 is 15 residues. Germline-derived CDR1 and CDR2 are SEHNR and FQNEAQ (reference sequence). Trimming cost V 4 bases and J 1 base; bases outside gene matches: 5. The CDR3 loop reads CASSSTSGPSYEQYF. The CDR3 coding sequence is TGTGCCAGCAGCTCAACTAGCGGGCCATCCTACGAGCAGTACTTC.

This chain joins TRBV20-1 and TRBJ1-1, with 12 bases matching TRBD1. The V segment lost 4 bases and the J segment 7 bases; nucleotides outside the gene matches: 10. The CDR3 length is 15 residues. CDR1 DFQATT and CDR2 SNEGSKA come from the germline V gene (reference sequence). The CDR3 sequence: CSATPGQGALGEAFF. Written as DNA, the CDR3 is TGCAGTGCTACCCCGGGACAGGGGGCCTTGGGTGAAGCTTTCTTT.

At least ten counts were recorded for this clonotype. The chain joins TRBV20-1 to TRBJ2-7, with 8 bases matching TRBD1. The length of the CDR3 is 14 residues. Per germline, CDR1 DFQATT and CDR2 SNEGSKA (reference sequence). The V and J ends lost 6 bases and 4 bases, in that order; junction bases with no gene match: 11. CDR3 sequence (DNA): TGCAGTGCCACTCTCAGGACAGGGAGGTACGAGCAGTACTTC. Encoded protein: CSATLRTGRYEQYF.

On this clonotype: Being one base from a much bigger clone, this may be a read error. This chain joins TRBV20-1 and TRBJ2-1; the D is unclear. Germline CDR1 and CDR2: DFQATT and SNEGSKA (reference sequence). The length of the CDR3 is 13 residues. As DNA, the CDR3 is TGCAGTGCTAGGGCCCCAACCAGCAGTGAGCTGTTCTTC. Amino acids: CSARAPTSSELFF.